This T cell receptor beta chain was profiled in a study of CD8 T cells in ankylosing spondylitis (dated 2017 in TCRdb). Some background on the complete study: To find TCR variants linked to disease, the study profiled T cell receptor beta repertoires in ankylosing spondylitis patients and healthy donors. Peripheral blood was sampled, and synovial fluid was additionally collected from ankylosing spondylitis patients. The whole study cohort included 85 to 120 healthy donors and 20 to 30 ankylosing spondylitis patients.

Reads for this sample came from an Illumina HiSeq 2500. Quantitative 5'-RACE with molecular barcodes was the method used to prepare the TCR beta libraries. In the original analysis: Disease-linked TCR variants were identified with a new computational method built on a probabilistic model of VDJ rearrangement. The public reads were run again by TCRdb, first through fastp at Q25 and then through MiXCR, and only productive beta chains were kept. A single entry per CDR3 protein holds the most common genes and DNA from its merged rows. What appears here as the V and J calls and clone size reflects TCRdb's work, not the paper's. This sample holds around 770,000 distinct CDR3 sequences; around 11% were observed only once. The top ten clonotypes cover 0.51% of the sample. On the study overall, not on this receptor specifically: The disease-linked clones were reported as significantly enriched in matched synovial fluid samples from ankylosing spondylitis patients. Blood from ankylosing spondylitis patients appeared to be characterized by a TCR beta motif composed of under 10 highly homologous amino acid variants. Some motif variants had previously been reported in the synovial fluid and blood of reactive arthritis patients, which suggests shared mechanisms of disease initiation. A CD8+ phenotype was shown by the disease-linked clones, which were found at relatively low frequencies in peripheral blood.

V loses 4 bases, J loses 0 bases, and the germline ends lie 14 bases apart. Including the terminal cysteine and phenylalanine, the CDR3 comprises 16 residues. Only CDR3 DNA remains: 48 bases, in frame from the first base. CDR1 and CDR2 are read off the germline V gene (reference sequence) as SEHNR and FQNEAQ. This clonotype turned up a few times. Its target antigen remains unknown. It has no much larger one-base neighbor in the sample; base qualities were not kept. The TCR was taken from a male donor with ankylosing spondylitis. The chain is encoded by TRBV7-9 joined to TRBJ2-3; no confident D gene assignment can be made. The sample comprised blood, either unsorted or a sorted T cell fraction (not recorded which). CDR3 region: CASSSLGRSSTDTQYF. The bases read TGTGCCAGCAGCTCCCTTGGGCGGTCTAGCACAGATACGCAGTATTTT.